The sequence of this TCR beta chain was determined in a study of T cells after yellow fever vaccination. Study-wide results and caveats: Researchers report a weaker secondary response that nonetheless peaked faster, day 5 versus 15.

Note on this clonotype: Its antigen is unidentified.

V was pared by 2 bases and J by 9 bases, with 11 bases between. CDR3 size: 13 residues. MiXCR was run by TCRdb on the 5' RACE reads, yielding one entry per CDR3 protein. Of 500,000 to 650,000 distinct CDR3 sequences listed, 17% are singletons. The input for sequencing was PBMCs, taken about 5 days after the first yellow fever vaccination. The TCR originated in a young man who received the YFV17D yellow fever vaccine. V is TRBV12-3 or TRBV12-4 and J is TRBJ1-5, with a tentative D call TRBD1 (6 bases). The CDR3 spells CASSLRGVRPQHF. CDR3 sequence (DNA): TGTGCCAGCAGTTTAAGGGGGGTACGGCCCCAGCATTTT.